The clone carrying this T cell receptor beta chain was observed many times. TCRdb's table, derived via immunoSEQ multiplex PCR, lists solely in-frame clones and lacks some. The sample lists under 250,000 clones, 70% to 90% occurring once. V shed 3 bases and J shed 5 bases, with 32 bases lying between them. Germline-derived CDR1 and CDR2 are SGDLS and YYNGEE. The CDR3 loop spans 20 amino acids. Donors of Cohort 3 who recovered were those that had two negative PCRs, clearance, or symptom resolution. The sample belongs to a study of blood T cell repertoires in COVID-19. About the study: Donors in the United States, Italy and Spain gave samples during acute or convalescent COVID-19.

V and J are TRBV9 and TRBJ2-5; a possible D gene is TRBD2 (5 bases). The TCR comes from a man aged 40-55 years who had recovered from COVID-19. Sequenced material: PBMCs or T cells enriched from blood (not recorded which). CDR3 nucleotides: TGTGCCAGCAGCGATCGACTACACCACACCTCTATCGAGGCGAGGGAGACCCAGTACTTC. It is translated as CASSDRLHHTSIEARETQYF.